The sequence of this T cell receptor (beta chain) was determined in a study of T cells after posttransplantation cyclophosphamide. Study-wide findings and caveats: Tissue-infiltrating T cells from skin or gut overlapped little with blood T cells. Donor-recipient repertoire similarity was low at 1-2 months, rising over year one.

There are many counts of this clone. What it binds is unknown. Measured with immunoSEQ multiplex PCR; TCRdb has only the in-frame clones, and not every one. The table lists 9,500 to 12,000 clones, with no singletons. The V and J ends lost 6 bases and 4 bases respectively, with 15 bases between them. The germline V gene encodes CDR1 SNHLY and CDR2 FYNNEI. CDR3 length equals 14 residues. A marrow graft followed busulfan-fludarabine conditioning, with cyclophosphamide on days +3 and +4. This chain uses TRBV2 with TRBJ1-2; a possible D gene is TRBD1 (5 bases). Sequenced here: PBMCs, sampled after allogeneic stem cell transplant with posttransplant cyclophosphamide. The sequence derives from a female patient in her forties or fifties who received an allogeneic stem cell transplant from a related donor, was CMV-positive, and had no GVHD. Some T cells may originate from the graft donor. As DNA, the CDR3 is TGTGCCAGCAGCATCCCGGACAAGGGCTATGGCTACACCTTC. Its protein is CASSIPDKGYGYTF.